Presented here are 21 T cell receptor beta chains from one specimen sequenced in a study of identifying expanded T cells in peripheral blood. The assay was immunoSEQ multiplex PCR, and TCRdb's table has in-frame clones only and misses some. Among approximately 120,000 clones listed, about 88% were seen once. Specimen: blood. All receptors come from a person aged 18 to 70 in good health.

The V call is TRBV28, the J call TRBJ2-3; maybe TRBD1 (6 bases). The V end lost 4 bases, the J end lost 2 bases, and 10 bases lay between the germline ends. There are 14 residues in the CDR3. The germline CDR1 and CDR2 sequences are MDHEN and SYDVKM. CDR3 amino acids: CASSSGGVTDTQYF. In nucleotides, the CDR3 is TGTGCCAGCAGTTCTGGGGGCGTCACAGATACGCAGTATTTT.

The chain joins TRBV7-9 to TRBJ2-7, with TRBD2 identical over 7 bases. The CDR3 runs 15 residues. Per germline, CDR1 SEHNR and CDR2 FQNEAQ (reference sequence). The V gene end was trimmed by 5 bases and the J gene end by 5 bases; junction bases not matched to a gene: 12. The CDR3 sequence: CASSLGGSGRHEQYF. CDR3 nucleotides: TGTGCCAGCAGCCTCGGGGGGTCGGGTAGACACGAGCAGTACTTC.

The chain is built from TRBV27 and TRBJ2-3, with a tentative D call TRBD2 (6 bases). The V end was cut by 10 bases, the J end by 1 base, with 15 bases between. The CDR3 spans 14 residues. Germline loops: CDR1 MNHEY, CDR2 SMNVEV (reference sequence). This CDR3 is CATSSGRGTDTQYF. In nucleotides, the CDR3 is TGTGCCACCTCCTCCGGGAGAGGCACAGATACGCAGTATTTT.

This chain joins TRBV5-6 and TRBJ2-3, with D uncertain. CDR1 and CDR2 from the germline V gene are SGHDT and YYEEEE. CDR3 length equals 14 residues. The V end was cut by 1 base, the J end by 3 bases, with 9 bases between. The CDR3 protein is CASSLQGITDTQYF. The CDR3 nucleotides are TGTGCCAGCAGCTTGCAAGGGATAACAGATACGCAGTATTTT. Using reference TRBV5-6 and TRBJ2-3 for the parts outside the CDR3, the full variable domain is DAGVTQSPTHLIKTRGQQVTLRCSPKSGHDTVSWYQQALGQGPQFIFQYYEEEERQRGNFPDRFSGHQFPNYSSELNVNALLLGDSALYLCASSLQGITDTQYFGPGTRLTVL.

This sequence joins TRBV7-9 and TRBJ2-7, with 9 bases fitting TRBD2. Germline-derived CDR1 and CDR2 are SEHNR and FQNEAQ (reference sequence). The CDR3 length is 13 residues. V lost 6 bases to trimming and J lost 4 bases; unmatched junction nucleotides: 4. CDR3 loop: CASRGLAVYEQYF. Here the CDR3 DNA reads TGTGCCAGCAGGGGACTAGCTGTTTACGAGCAGTACTTC. Based on the CDR3 plus reference TRBV7-9 and TRBJ2-7, the full variable domain is DTGVSQNPRHKITKRGQNVTFRCDPISEHNRLYWYRQTLGQGPEFLTYFQNEAQLEKSRLLSDRFSAERPKGSFSTLEIQRTEQGDSAMYLCASRGLAVYEQYFGPGTRLTVT.

V is TRBV4-3 and J is TRBJ2-7; 10 nucleotides match TRBD1. With 6 bases clipped from V and 3 bases from J, the junction kept 11 bases outside the gene matches. The CDR3 covers 16 residues. Germline CDR1 and CDR2: LGHNA and YSLEER. CDR3 in DNA: TGCGCCAGCAGTCCCAAGCCTCGGACAGGGGGCTACGAGCAGTACTTC. Translating it yields CASSPKPRTGGYEQYF.

The chain couples TRBV28 to TRBJ2-1; TRBD2 agrees at 10 bases. The CDR3 is 15 amino acids. Germline CDR1 reads MDHEN; CDR2 reads SYDVKM. Losses at the gene ends were 4 bases for V and 5 bases for J; bases not matched to a gene: 5. The CDR3 region has the DNA TGTGCCAGCAGTTCGCCAGCGGGAGGGAACAATGAGCAGTTCTTC. Translating gives CASSSPAGGNNEQFF.

The chain carries TRBV7-3 and TRBJ1-6; 7 nucleotides agree with TRBD1. The CDR3 is 18 residues long. CDR1 SGHTA and CDR2 FQGTGA come from the germline V gene. Germline trimming cut 4 bases from V and 10 bases from J; bases unmatched to any gene: 19. The CDR3 nucleotides are TGTGCCAGCAGCTCCATCCAAGGCCTTGACAGGGTAAAGTCACCCCTCCACTTT. Residues: CASSSIQGLDRVKSPLHF.

The J gene is TRBJ2-2, the V gene TRBV7-7, with no clear D. CDR1 is SSHAT, CDR2 FNYEAQ, per germline (reference sequence). This CDR3 is built from 14 residues. V was shortened by 1 base and J by 7 bases, with 10 bases between the two germline ends. In DNA form, the CDR3 reads TGTGCCAGCAGCTTAGATAGGGTCGGCGGGGAGCTGTTTTTT. Residues: CASSLDRVGGELFF.

The rearrangement links TRBV18 to TRBJ2-6; the D gene is possibly TRBD2 (5 bases). From germline, CDR1 is KGHSH and CDR2 LQKENI. The length of the CDR3 is 14 residues. Trimming took off 6 bases at V and 1 base at J, with 7 bases between the two ends. CDR3 coding DNA: TGTGCCAGCTCGGGAGAATCTGGGGCCAACGTCCTGACTTTC. Its protein product is CASSGESGANVLTF.

This rearrangement joins TRBV5-1 to TRBJ2-7; D possibly corresponds to TRBD2 (6 bases). The CDR3 sequence is 15 residues long. Germline lookup yields CDR1 SGHRS and CDR2 YFSETQ. The V end was cut by 0 bases, the J end by 2 bases, with 12 bases between. CDR3 sequence: CASSLGGGGTYEQYF. As DNA, the CDR3 is TGCGCCAGCAGCTTGGGTGGGGGAGGAACCTACGAGCAGTACTTC.

This chain connects TRBV6-5 to TRBJ2-2; D call uncertain. V was clipped by 2 bases and J by 4 bases, with 11 bases between them. The CDR3 sequence is 15 residues long. Germline V gives CDR1 MNHEY, CDR2 SVGAGI. CDR3 sequence: CASSYRDSSTGELFF. The CDR3 nucleotides are TGTGCCAGCAGTTACCGAGATTCGAGCACCGGGGAGCTGTTTTTT.

This chain uses TRBV7-9 with TRBJ2-7; TRBD2 agrees at 8 bases. J lost 7 bases, V lost 5 bases, and 10 bases had no gene match. CDR1 is SEHNR, CDR2 FQNEAQ, per germline (reference sequence). The CDR3 runs to 14 residues. The CDR3 sequence is CASSHSGGAGEQYF. The CDR3, as DNA: TGTGCCAGCAGCCACTCCGGGGGGGCGGGTGAGCAGTACTTC. Drawing the rest from reference TRBV7-9 and TRBJ2-7, the complete variable domain is DTGVSQNPRHKITKRGQNVTFRCDPISEHNRLYWYRQTLGQGPEFLTYFQNEAQLEKSRLLSDRFSAERPKGSFSTLEIQRTEQGDSAMYLCASSHSGGAGEQYFGPGTRLTVT.

The chain is built from TRBV29-1 and TRBJ2-3; D possibly corresponds to TRBD1 (7 bases). The CDR3 consists of 13 residues. Trimming shortened V by 8 bases and J by 1 base, and 13 bases separated the two germline ends. From germline, CDR1 is SQVTM and CDR2 ANQGSEA. The DNA of the CDR3 is TGCAGCTTCCGGGGGACAGGCACAGATACGCAGTATTTT. This codes for CSFRGTGTDTQYF.

This clone came up a few times. The chain has TRBV19 and TRBJ1-1; no reliable D call. From germline, CDR1 is LNHDA and CDR2 SQIVND (reference sequence). There are 12 residues in the CDR3. V lost 6 bases to trimming and J lost 4 bases, with 9 bases between them. CDR3 region: CASRSWGTEAFF. The CDR3 DNA sequence: TGTGCCAGTAGATCGTGGGGCACTGAAGCTTTCTTT.

The count of this clone is one. DNA for the CDR3: TGCACCAGCAGCCAACCCTGGGGGGTGTTCATGAACACTGAAGCTTTCTTT. Amino acid sequence: CTSSQPWGVFMNTEAFF. V gene TRBV1 combines with J gene TRBJ1-1. TRBV1 is designated a pseudogene. The CDR3 is 17 residues long.

This sequence joins TRBV28 and TRBJ2-1; 13 nucleotides align to TRBD2. Germline CDR1 MDHEN, CDR2 SYDVKM. The CDR3 runs to 16 residues. The J segment lost 4 bases and the V segment lost 5 bases, leaving 5 bases of the junction unmatched. CDR3 nucleotide sequence: TGTGCCAGCAGTAAACTAGCGGGAGGGTATTACAATGAGCAGTTCTTC. Protein: CASSKLAGGYYNEQFF. Using reference TRBV28 and TRBJ2-1 for the parts outside the CDR3, the full variable domain is DVKVTQSSRYLVKRTGEKVFLECVQDMDHENMFWYRQDPGLGLRLIYFSYDVKMKEKGDIPEGYSVSREKKERFSLILESASTNQTSMYLCASSKLAGGYYNEQFFGPGTRLTVL.

The chain is built from TRBV5-1 and TRBJ1-1, with D unclear. Trimming took 3 bases from V and 9 from J, leaving 12 bases between them. The CDR3 has 12 amino acids. Germline-derived CDR1 and CDR2 are SGHRS and YFSETQ. CDR3 amino acids: CASSSDMTKAFF. CDR3 in DNA: TGCGCCAGCAGCTCCGACATGACGAAAGCTTTCTTT.

The rearrangement joins TRBV28 to TRBJ1-1; 7 positions match TRBD1. Germline CDR1 reads MDHEN; CDR2 reads SYDVKM. The CDR3 has 11 residues. V was clipped by 10 bases and J by 5 bases; unmatched bases: 4. CDR3 sequence reads: CAIGQATEAFF. CDR3 bases: TGTGCCATTGGACAGGCGACTGAAGCTTTCTTT.

The chain recombines TRBV5-1 with TRBJ1-2; no clear D gene. This CDR3 is 13 amino acids long. The germline V gene has CDR1 SGHRS and CDR2 YFSETQ. V dropped 4 bases and J dropped 3 bases, with 10 bases sitting between them. CDR3: CASSEHRDYGYTF. CDR3 in DNA: TGCGCCAGCAGCGAACATAGGGACTATGGCTACACCTTC.

Only one count was recorded for this clone. V and J are TRBV28 and TRBJ1-5; D remains ambiguous. CDR1 MDHEN and CDR2 SYDVKM come from the germline V gene. The CDR3 spans 14 residues. V was pared by 2 bases and J by 8 bases, with 13 bases between. The CDR3 DNA reads TGTGCCAGCAGTTTACTGGGTGGCTCGAAGCCCCAGCATTTT. Translated: CASSLLGGSKPQHF.